Each of the 21 T cell receptor beta chains below was sequenced from the same sample in a study of blood T cells in healthy people across ages. The use of a sample-barcoded 5' primer and a J-beta primer mix characterized a second PCR of roughly 7 to 12 cycles. One entry per CDR3 protein results from TCRdb running MiXCR on the 5' RACE reads. The data show 700,000 to 900,000 distinct CDR3 sequences, 50% to 65% seen once. Input material: blood. The receptors were sampled from a man older than 75 in good health.

In this sample, this clonotype turned up many times. A clone one base away is much larger, so this may be a read error. This chain joins TRBV7-9 and TRBJ1-4; a weak D match, TRBD1 (6 bases). CDR3 size: 14 residues. V was pared by 1 base and J by 6 bases, with 9 bases between. CDR1 and CDR2 from the germline V gene are SEHNR and FQNEAQ (reference sequence). CDR3 nucleotides: TGTGCCAGCAGCTTAGGTGCAGGGGATGAAAAACTGTTTTTT. It encodes CASSLGAGDEKLFF.

This clonotype turned up a few times. The J gene is TRBJ2-1, the V gene TRBV5-1; TRBD1 might be the D (6 bases). Trimming removed 0 bases from V and 6 bases from J, with 13 bases in between. Germline values: CDR1 SGHRS, CDR2 YFSETQ. The CDR3 consists of 15 residues. The CDR3 coding sequence is TGCGCCAGCAGCTTGGGGGACACCTTGGCCAATGAGCAGTTCTTC. This translates into CASSLGDTLANEQFF.

This clonotype occurred once. The chain recombines TRBV5-4 with TRBJ2-3, with 10 bases aligning to TRBD2. V shed 4 bases and J 2 bases; nucleotides not matched to a gene: 7. Per germline, CDR1 SGHNT and CDR2 YYREEE (reference sequence). This CDR3 spans 16 amino acids. CDR3 bases: TGTGCCAGCAGCACGCGGACTAGCGGAAACACAGATACGCAGTATTTT. Translation: CASSTRTSGNTDTQYF.

This rearrangement joins TRBV6-2 or TRBV6-3 to TRBJ2-1, with 12 bases that match TRBD2. V was pared by 6 bases and J by 6 bases, with 6 bases of the junction left unmatched. This CDR3 contains 15 residues. CDR1 and CDR2 from the germline V gene are MNHEY and SVGEGT. CDR3: CASRRLAGASNEQFF. As DNA, the CDR3 is TGTGCCAGCAGACGACTAGCGGGAGCTTCCAATGAGCAGTTCTTC.

The chain joins TRBV20-1 to TRBJ2-3, with TRBD2 as a possible D gene (6 bases). The length of the CDR3 is 12 residues. Germline V gene lookup returns CDR1 DFQATT and CDR2 SNEGSKA (reference sequence). The CDR3 DNA reads TGCAGGCCGGCTAGCGGCACAGATACGCAGTATTTT. Its protein product is CRPASGTDTQYF.

The genes are TRBV20-1 and TRBJ2-5; D possibly matches TRBD1 or TRBD2 (6 bases each). Near its end, the DNA agrees better with TRBJ2-7, so the J call may be wrong. The CDR3 sequence is 14 residues long. CDR1 is DFQATT, CDR2 SNEGSKA, per germline (reference sequence). In nucleotides, the CDR3 is TGCAGTGCACCCAATCTGAGGGGGAGGTACGAGCAGTACTTC. Protein sequence: CSAPNLRGRYEQYF.

The chain couples TRBV24-1 to TRBJ2-1, with unresolved D. Germline-derived CDR1 and CDR2 are KGHDR and SFDVKD. This CDR3 has 11 residues. The ends were cut back, 4 bases at V and 8 bases at J, with 5 bases in the middle. The CDR3 sequence: CATSDRHEQFF. The CDR3 DNA reads TGTGCCACCAGTGACAGGCATGAGCAGTTCTTC.

The CDR3 DNA reads TGTGCCAGCAGTGTGGAGTTCTCCTACAATGAGCAGTTCTTC. It is translated as CASSVEFSYNEQFF. The chain carries TRBV6-4 and TRBJ2-1; D uncertain. The CDR3 contains 14 residues. Trimming cost V 4 bases and J 0 bases, with 7 bases left between them. From germline, CDR1 is MRHNA and CDR2 SNTAGT.

This chain links TRBV7-9 with TRBJ2-7; D uncertain. Trimming stripped 5 bases from V and 6 bases from J, with 14 bases between. The CDR3 loop spans 13 amino acids. The V gene's germline CDR1 is SEHNR and CDR2 FQNEAQ (reference sequence). CDR3 DNA: TGTGCCAGCAGCCCGGGCCGCGACACCGAGCAGTACTTC. Translating gives CASSPGRDTEQYF.

The table lists this clonotype with a count of one. The chain carries TRBV5-1 and TRBJ2-3, with 8 bases identical to TRBD2. The V segment lost 2 bases and the J segment 5 bases; nucleotides outside the gene matches: 7. The CDR3 extends over 15 amino acids. Germline assignment: CDR1 SGHRS and CDR2 YFSETQ. The CDR3: CASSFSGEGVDTQYF. The CDR3 DNA reads TGCGCCAGCAGCTTTAGCGGGGAAGGGGTAGATACGCAGTATTTT.

The gene calls are TRBV27 and TRBJ2-7, with 10 bases fitting TRBD2. V was pared by 5 bases and J by 7 bases, with 5 bases of the junction left unmatched. CDR1 MNHEY and CDR2 SMNVEV come from the germline V gene (reference sequence). This CDR3 comprises 13 residues. CDR3 in amino acids: CASSVVSGGEQYF. The CDR3 nucleotides are TGTGCCAGCAGTGTGGTTAGCGGGGGGGAGCAGTACTTC.

The chain combines TRBV11-3 with TRBJ2-3; 7 bases align to TRBD1. The ends lost 6 bases at V and 6 bases at J; junction bases unmatched: 12. CDR1 and CDR2 (germline): SGHNT, YENEEA. CDR3 length equals 15 residues. As DNA, the CDR3 is TGTGCCAGCAGAAATCGACAGGGTGGTAAGGATACGCAGTATTTT. This codes for CASRNRQGGKDTQYF. The whole variable domain, filled in from reference TRBV11-3 and TRBJ2-3, reads EAGVVQSPRYKIIEKKQPVAFWCNPISGHNTLYWYLQNLGQGPELLIRYENEEAVDDSQLPKDRFSAERLKGVDSTLKIQPAELGDSAVYLCASRNRQGGKDTQYFGPGTRLTVL.

For this clonotype: At one boundary the junction diverges from the germline segment, which might be a read error. The CDR3 reads CASGLGEDRGYNQPQHF. DNA for the CDR3: TGTGCCAGCGGTTTGGGGGAAGACAGGGGTTATAATCAGCCCCAGCATTTT. This chain connects TRBV12-3 or TRBV12-4 to TRBJ1-5; 8 bases are a match to TRBD1. This CDR3 spans 17 amino acids.

V and J are TRBV28 and TRBJ2-5; D might be TRBD1 (6 bases). The CDR3 spans 12 residues. Germline CDR1 and CDR2: MDHEN and SYDVKM. The germline V and J ends were trimmed by 9 bases and 5 bases, with 13 bases remaining between them. CDR3 region: CASWTVAETQYF. CDR3 bases: TGTGCCAGTTGGACAGTCGCCGAGACCCAGTACTTC.

V and J are TRBV20-1 and TRBJ1-2; no clear D. Germline lookup yields CDR1 DFQATT and CDR2 SNEGSKA (reference sequence). The V and J ends lost 2 bases and 4 bases respectively, with 11 bases between them. This CDR3 is built from 13 residues. In nucleotides, the CDR3 is TGCAGTGCTAGAAGGGTTGTGAGCTATGGCTACACCTTC. It specifies CSARRVVSYGYTF.

In this sample, this clonotype turned up a few times. In nucleotides, the CDR3 is TGTGCCAGCAGCTCCCCACGAAGGCCCTCCTACAATGAGCAGTTCTTC. Translated, it gives CASSSPRRPSYNEQFF. The chain recombines TRBV7-8 with TRBJ2-1; D is uncertain. There are 16 residues in the CDR3. The germline gives CDR1 SGHVS, CDR2 FQNEAQ. Trimming left V 4 bases short and J 0 bases short, with 13 bases between. Full variable domain (outside the CDR3, taken from reference TRBV7-8 and TRBJ2-1): GAGVSQSPRYKVAKRGQDVALRCDPISGHVSLFWYQQALGQGPEFLTYFQNEAQLDKSGLPSDRFFAERPEGSVSTLKIQRTQQEDSAVYLCASSSPRRPSYNEQFFGPGTRLTVL.

The chain employs TRBV10-3 and TRBJ2-5, with no clear D. V lost 8 bases, J lost 2 bases, and 9 bases lay in between. CDR1 is ENHRY and CDR2 is SYGVKD in the germline V gene. The CDR3 runs 12 residues. The CDR3 nucleotides read TGTGCCATCGCGCCGAATCAAGAGACCCAGTACTTC. This translates into CAIAPNQETQYF.

The chain has TRBV27 and TRBJ2-3; D ambiguous. The CDR3 consists of 16 residues. CDR1 is MNHEY, CDR2 SMNVEV, per germline (reference sequence). V shed 2 bases and J shed 14 bases, with 26 bases lying between them. The CDR3 nucleotides are TGTGCCAGCAGTTTAACGGTTGGGATCGCGCACAGATACGCGTATTTT. Encoded protein: CASSLTVGIAHRYAYF.

The gene calls are TRBV6-5 and TRBJ1-1; a weak D match, TRBD1 (5 bases). CDR1 MNHEY and CDR2 SVGAGI come from the germline V gene. Trimming took off 7 bases at V and 1 base at J, with 10 bases between the two ends. This CDR3 has 13 amino acids. The CDR3, as DNA: TGTGCCAGCACCCTGGGGACGAACACTGAAGCTTTCTTT. Translation: CASTLGTNTEAFF.

There are a few counts of this clonotype. This chain joins TRBV11-2 and TRBJ2-7, with 7 bases lining up with TRBD1. This CDR3 spans 15 amino acids. With 5 bases clipped from V and 0 bases from J, the junction kept 7 bases outside the gene matches. Per the germline V gene, CDR1 is SGHAT and CDR2 is FQNNGV. The CDR3 nucleotides read TGTGCCAGCAGCCGGACAGGATTGAGCTCCTACGAGCAGTACTTC. Amino acid sequence: CASSRTGLSSYEQYF.

The chain uses TRBV20-1 and TRBJ2-7; D is undetermined. Germline V lookup: CDR1 DFQATT, CDR2 SNEGSKA (reference sequence). The ends were cut back, 1 base at V and 1 base at J, with 11 bases in the middle. The CDR3 extends over 14 amino acids. The CDR3 sequence: CSARVPLRSYEQYF. DNA for the CDR3: TGCAGTGCTAGAGTACCCCTTCGGTCCTACGAGCAGTACTTC.